Below are 32 T cell receptor beta chains sequenced from a single sample in a study of lymphopenia after photon versus proton radiotherapy. The repertoire was sequenced with immunoSEQ multiplex PCR; TCRdb's copy has only in-frame clones and lacks some. The sample holds 14,000 or so clones, about four fifths seen once. This material consisted of peripheral blood, taken from a patient treated with photon-based radiotherapy. Receptor source: a man aged 45-60 years with gastric cancer.

This sequence joins TRBV9 and TRBJ2-3; D is uncertain. CDR1 and CDR2 (germline): SGDLS, YYNGEE. The CDR3 is 14 amino acids. Trimming took off 0 bases at V and 3 bases at J, with 8 bases between the two ends. The chain's CDR3 is CASSVVGETDTQYF. The CDR3 DNA reads as TGTGCCAGCAGCGTAGTCGGTGAGACAGATACGCAGTATTTT.

This chain uses TRBV15 with TRBJ1-2; 7 nucleotides match TRBD1. The CDR3 spans 14 residues. V was pared by 6 bases and J by 5 bases, with 9 bases of the junction left unmatched. Germline CDR1 reads LNHNV; CDR2 reads YYDKDF (reference sequence). The CDR3 spells CATSKGDRAYGYTF. The CDR3 region has the DNA TGTGCCACCAGTAAAGGGGACAGAGCTTATGGCTACACCTTC.

This clone was seen a handful of times. The CDR3 reads CASSPGLSTYEQYF. The CDR3 DNA follows: TGTGCCAGCAGCCCGGGACTATCTACCTACGAGCAGTACTTC. This sequence joins TRBV9 and TRBJ2-7; 7 positions match TRBD2. The CDR3 spans 14 residues. Germline CDR1 is SGDLS and CDR2 is YYNGEE. V gave up 4 bases and J gave up 2 bases; unmatched junction bases: 6.

The genes are TRBV19 and TRBJ2-1; D possibly corresponds to TRBD1 (6 bases). The CDR3 covers 14 residues. V was trimmed by 7 bases and J by 2 bases, leaving 12 bases between them. In germline, CDR1 is LNHDA, CDR2 SQIVND (reference sequence). Here the CDR3 reads CASTKGVTYNEQFF. The CDR3 DNA reads TGTGCCAGTACCAAGGGGGTCACCTACAATGAGCAGTTCTTC.

This chain joins TRBV11-2 and TRBJ1-1, with D hard to call. Germline CDR1 is SGHAT and CDR2 is FQNNGV. The CDR3 runs to 14 residues. With 1 base removed from V and 11 bases from J, the gap between germline ends came to 17 bases. The CDR3: CASSLASAGLGAFF. In nucleotides, the CDR3 is TGTGCCAGCAGCTTAGCTTCGGCAGGCCTAGGGGCTTTCTTT.

The chain couples TRBV6-1 to TRBJ1-2, with D maybe TRBD1 (5 bases). V was shortened by 3 bases and J by 5 bases, with 13 bases between the two germline ends. The CDR3 contains 14 residues. From germline, CDR1 is MNHNS and CDR2 SASEGT. CDR3 bases: TGTGCCAGCAGTGAGTTGGGGCCCGCTTATGGCTACACCTTC. This translates into CASSELGPAYGYTF.

The chain is built from TRBV7-9 and TRBJ2-7; the D gene is possibly TRBD1 (6 bases). The germline V gene has CDR1 SEHNR and CDR2 FQNEAQ (reference sequence). The CDR3 is 13 amino acids. Trimming removed 0 bases from V and 7 bases from J, with 10 bases in between. This chain's CDR3 is CASSLANRVEQYV. CDR3 in DNA: TGTGCCAGCAGCTTAGCGAACAGGGTGGAGCAGTACGTC.

J is TRBJ2-2 and V is TRBV27; D remains ambiguous. V shed 1 base and J shed 0 bases, with 9 bases lying between them. This CDR3 has 16 residues. Germline V lookup: CDR1 MNHEY, CDR2 SMNVEV (reference sequence). CDR3 nucleotides: TGTGCCAGCAGTTTATTAAGGCTTACGAACACCGGGGAGCTGTTTTTT. The encoded protein is CASSLLRLTNTGELFF.

This chain uses TRBV5-4 with TRBJ2-4; D not certain. Trimming stripped 1 base from V and 4 bases from J, with 6 bases between. CDR1 SGHNT and CDR2 YYREEE come from the germline V gene (reference sequence). The CDR3 spans 13 residues. CDR3 region: CASSLKGKNIQYF. As DNA, the CDR3 is TGTGCCAGCAGCTTGAAAGGGAAAAACATTCAGTACTTC.

The chain uses TRBV5-6 and TRBJ1-5; D gene uncertain. V was cut by 0 bases and J by 7 bases, with 11 bases left in between. Germline-derived CDR1 and CDR2 are SGHDT and YYEEEE. CDR3 length: 14 amino acids. CDR3 DNA: TGTGCCAGCAGCTTGGGTGGGGTAGGACAGCCCCAGCATTTT. Translation gives CASSLGGVGQPQHF.

The gene calls are TRBV6-1 and TRBJ1-2, with a tentative D call TRBD1 (6 bases). The V gene's germline CDR1 is MNHNS and CDR2 SASEGT. V was shortened by 2 bases and J by 1 base, with 14 bases between the two germline ends. This CDR3 comprises 16 residues. CDR3 in amino acids: CASSERAGDDNYGYTF. Here the CDR3 DNA reads TGTGCCAGCAGTGAAAGGGCAGGGGACGATAACTATGGCTACACCTTC.

This rearrangement joins TRBV9 to TRBJ2-5; D may be TRBD1 (5 bases). In germline, CDR1 is SGDLS, CDR2 YYNGEE. This CDR3 spans 14 amino acids. The V end was cut by 3 bases, the J end by 4 bases, with 13 bases between. The CDR3 here is CASSEGQARETQYF. Here the CDR3 DNA reads TGTGCCAGCAGCGAGGGGCAGGCAAGAGAGACCCAGTACTTC. Full variable domain (missing parts from reference TRBV9 and TRBJ2-5): DSGVTQTPKHLITATGQRVTLRCSPRSGDLSVYWYQQSLDQGLQFLIQYYNGEERAKGNILERFSAQQFPDLHSELNLSSLELGDSALYFCASSEGQARETQYFGPGTRLLVL.

This chain uses TRBV19 with TRBJ1-6; no reliable D call. CDR3 length equals 13 residues. Germline assignment: CDR1 LNHDA and CDR2 SQIVND (reference sequence). Trimming left V 5 bases short and J 9 bases short, with 11 bases between. As DNA, the CDR3 is TGTGCCAGTAGTTCCGGGAGTAGTTCACCCCTCCACTTT. This sequence encodes CASSSGSSSPLHF.

The chain uses TRBV4-1 and TRBJ1-1, with D possibly matching TRBD1 (6 bases). CDR3 length: 14 residues. V lost 1 base and J 8 bases, leaving 14 bases between the germline ends. In germline, CDR1 is MGHRA, CDR2 YSYEKL. In DNA form, the CDR3 reads TGCGCCAGCAGCCAAGTTTGGGGGGCAGGGGAAGCTTTCTTT. Protein sequence: CASSQVWGAGEAFF.

The rearrangement links TRBV7-8 to TRBJ1-5; D unresolved. The germline V gene has CDR1 SGHVS and CDR2 FQNEAQ. CDR3 size: 15 residues. Trimming left V 1 base short and J 4 bases short, with 11 bases between. Here the CDR3 reads CASSLGVNGNQPQHF. The CDR3 DNA sequence: TGTGCCAGCAGCTTAGGGGTGAACGGAAATCAGCCCCAGCATTTT.

V and J are TRBV11-2 and TRBJ2-3; TRBD1 agrees at 7 bases. Germline assignment: CDR1 SGHAT and CDR2 FQNNGV. V was clipped by 4 bases and J by 4 bases; unmatched bases: 8. The CDR3 is 15 amino acids. The chain's CDR3 is CASSSYRGRADTQYF. CDR3 DNA: TGTGCCAGCAGCTCCTACAGGGGAAGGGCAGATACGCAGTATTTT.

V and J are TRBV5-6 and TRBJ1-4; 10 bases fit TRBD1. The CDR3 contains 15 residues. Germline-derived CDR1 and CDR2 are SGHDT and YYEEEE. The junction had 7 bases not matched to a gene; V was cut back by 4 bases and J by 7 bases. CDR3 region: CASSQTRDRGEKLFF. CDR3 coding DNA: TGTGCCAGCAGCCAGACCCGGGACAGGGGTGAAAAACTGTTTTTT. Full variable domain (remainder filled in from reference TRBV5-6 and TRBJ1-4): DAGVTQSPTHLIKTRGQQVTLRCSPKSGHDTVSWYQQALGQGPQFIFQYYEEEERQRGNFPDRFSGHQFPNYSSELNVNALLLGDSALYLCASSQTRDRGEKLFFGSGTQLSVL.

This chain links TRBV14 with TRBJ2-7; 8 nucleotides line up with TRBD1. In germline, CDR1 is SGHDN, CDR2 FVKESK. This CDR3 comprises 13 residues. The ends lost 1 base at V and 6 bases at J; junction bases unmatched: 2. This CDR3 reads CASSQGTGTEQYV. CDR3 nucleotides: TGTGCCAGCAGCCAAGGGACAGGGACCGAGCAGTACGTC.

The chain joins TRBV5-1 to TRBJ2-1; D uncertain. The V gene lost 0 bases and the J gene lost 15 bases, with 19 bases spanning the gap. Per germline, CDR1 SGHRS and CDR2 YFSETQ. The CDR3 covers 14 residues. The CDR3 loop reads CASSLAPGRQAPFF. As DNA, the CDR3 is TGCGCCAGCAGCTTGGCCCCCGGACGCCAGGCCCCGTTCTTC.

A single count supports this clone. The rearrangement links TRBV29-1 to TRBJ2-2; D uncertain. Germline assignment: CDR1 SQVTM and CDR2 ANQGSEA. The CDR3 sequence is 11 residues long. V lost 4 bases to trimming and J lost 0 bases, with 0 bases between them. CDR3 region: CSVANTGELFF. The CDR3 DNA is TGCAGCGTTGCGAACACCGGGGAGCTGTTTTTT.

The chain is built from TRBV12-5 and TRBJ1-1, with D tentatively TRBD1 (6 bases). Trimming shortened V by 1 base and J by 9 bases, and 18 bases separated the two germline ends. This CDR3 contains 15 residues. Germline V gives CDR1 LGHNT, CDR2 FRNRAP. Here the CDR3 reads CASGLAQGGPTKAFF. CDR3 bases: TGTGCTAGTGGTTTGGCACAGGGAGGTCCTACGAAAGCTTTCTTT.

Details on this clone: At one boundary the junction diverges from the germline segment, which might be a read error. The V call is TRBV5-1, the J call TRBJ1-5, with 10 bases lining up with TRBD1. Looked up from germline, CDR1 is SGHRS and CDR2 is YFSETQ. The CDR3 is 15 amino acids. The CDR3 is CTSSEGTGANQPQHF. The CDR3 region has the DNA TGCACCAGCAGCGAAGGGACAGGGGCCAATCAGCCCCAGCATTTT.

The CDR3, as DNA: TGCGCCAGCAGCCAGCTGCCCGGGACAGGGATCACTGGAAACACCATATATTTT. Amino acids: CASSQLPGTGITGNTIYF. The V and J genes are TRBV4-1 and TRBJ1-3, with TRBD1 matching over 9 bases. The junction had 11 bases not matched to a gene; V was cut back by 3 bases and J by 2 bases. Germline CDR1 MGHRA, CDR2 YSYEKL. CDR3 length: 18 amino acids.

DNA for the CDR3: TGTGCCAGCAGTTACTCGTCCGCTGGAAACACCATATATTTT. Translating it yields CASSYSSAGNTIYF. This chain connects TRBV6-5 to TRBJ1-3; D remains ambiguous. CDR1 and CDR2 from the germline V gene are MNHEY and SVGAGI. Trimming took off 0 bases at V and 2 bases at J, with 5 bases between the two ends. The CDR3 runs to 14 residues.

The chain joins TRBV1 to TRBJ2-4; the DNA was not used to check the table's D call, TRBD2. TRBV1 is assigned pseudogene status. The CDR3 runs to 15 residues. The CDR3 sequence: CTSSHVAGGENIQYF. The CDR3 nucleotides read TGCACCAGCAGCCACGTAGCGGGGGGCGAAAACATTCAGTACTTC.

The chain is built from TRBV15 and TRBJ2-2, with 8 bases lining up with TRBD2. The CDR3 covers 15 residues. Germline V gene lookup returns CDR1 LNHNV and CDR2 YYDKDF (reference sequence). CDR3 sequence: CATRRGGQNTGELFF. The DNA for the CDR3 is TGTGCGACCCGCCGGGGGGGCCAGAACACCGGGGAGCTGTTTTTT.

J is TRBJ1-1 and V is TRBV19; no definite D call. CDR3 length: 13 amino acids. Germline CDR1 is LNHDA and CDR2 is SQIVND (reference sequence). V was trimmed by 3 bases and J by 0 bases, leaving 5 bases between them. This chain's CDR3 is CASSILMNTEAFF. CDR3 nucleotides: TGTGCCAGTAGTATTTTGATGAACACTGAAGCTTTCTTT.

This clone has a single count. V is TRBV7-2 and J is TRBJ2-1, with D uncertain. This CDR3 contains 16 residues. Trimming removed 2 bases from V and 4 bases from J, with 15 bases in between. Per the germline V gene, CDR1 is SGHTA and CDR2 is FQGNSA. The DNA of the CDR3 is TGTGCCAGCAGCTTATCCGCAGCGACTGTATACAATGAGCAGTTCTTC. Protein product: CASSLSAATVYNEQFF.

This sequence joins TRBV6-5 and TRBJ2-2; tentative D call: TRBD2 (6 bases). The CDR3 spans 15 residues. Germline values: CDR1 MNHEY, CDR2 SVGAGI. The V end lost 6 bases, the J end lost 0 bases, and 11 bases lay between the germline ends. In DNA, the CDR3 is TGTGCCAGCAGAAAAGCGGGCGCGAACACCGGGGAGCTGTTTTTT. The encoded protein is CASRKAGANTGELFF.

The chain combines TRBV18 with TRBJ2-6; 8 bases align to TRBD1. Germline V gives CDR1 KGHSH, CDR2 LQKENI. The CDR3 length is 17 residues. V was clipped by 5 bases and J by 0 bases; unmatched bases: 6. CDR3 region: CASSNGQGRSGANVLTF. The CDR3 DNA follows: TGTGCCAGCTCAAACGGACAGGGCCGCTCTGGGGCCAACGTCCTGACTTTC. Drawing the rest from reference TRBV18 and TRBJ2-6, the complete variable domain is NAGVMQNPRHLVRRRGQEARLRCSPMKGHSHVYWYRQLPEEGLKFMVYLQKENIIDESGMPKERFSAEFPKEGPSILRIQQVVRGDSAAYFCASSNGQGRSGANVLTFGAGSRLTVL.

This clone has more than one count but fewer than ten. This chain joins TRBV28 and TRBJ2-7; D is unclear. Looked up from germline, CDR1 is MDHEN and CDR2 is SYDVKM. V was trimmed by 4 bases and J by 6 bases, leaving 7 bases between them. This CDR3 spans 11 amino acids. The CDR3 loop is CASSSDREQYF. The CDR3 DNA sequence: TGTGCCAGCAGTTCGGACCGCGAGCAGTACTTC.

The rearrangement joins TRBV29-1 to TRBJ1-2; 10 bases are a match to TRBD1. V trimming: 7 bases; J trimming: 1 base; junction bases outside the gene matches: 3. The CDR3 covers 13 residues. CDR1 is SQVTM, CDR2 ANQGSEA, per germline. The CDR3 protein is CSGGDRGNYGYTF. CDR3 sequence (DNA): TGCAGCGGGGGGGACAGGGGTAACTATGGCTACACCTTC. The full variable domain, completed using reference TRBV29-1 and TRBJ1-2, is SAVISQKPSRDICQRGTSLTIQCQVDSQVTMMFWYRQQPGQSLTLIATANQGSEATYESGFVIDKFPISRPNLTFSTLTVSNMSPEDSSIYLCSGGDRGNYGYTFGSGTRLTVV.